Shown below are 13 T cell receptor beta chains from a single sample sequenced in a study of T cells expressing NK-cell markers. TCRdb reprocessed the 5' RACE reads, with one entry per CDR3 protein and no DNA. Its listing shows over 120,000 distinct CDR3 sequences. Sequenced: blood T cells: a sorted CD56 or NKG2C T cell subset, CD4+ or CD8+ T cells, or bulk PBMC T cells (not recorded which). The source of these receptors is a man between 18 and 35 years old in good health.

This rearrangement joins TRBV25-1 to TRBJ2-1; there is no DNA to check the TCRdb D call of TRBD1. This CDR3 has 13 amino acids. In germline, CDR1 is MGHDK, CDR2 SYGVNS. CDR3 region: CASSEYRVNEQFF.

This chain connects TRBV11-2 to TRBJ2-7. Germline V gene data show CDR1 as SGHAT and CDR2 as FQNNGV. This CDR3 has 14 residues. CDR3 sequence reads: CASSLGRGAHEQYF.

The V and J genes are TRBV27 and TRBJ1-2; TCRdb selects TRBD1, and the lack of DNA leaves this call unchecked. CDR3 length: 17 amino acids. In germline, CDR1 is MNHEY, CDR2 SMNVEV (reference sequence). CDR3 residues: CASSLTGGFGTNYGYTF.

The V call is TRBV29-1, the J call TRBJ2-1; TCRdb calls TRBD2, which cannot be checked without DNA. The CDR3 is made up of 13 amino acids. Germline CDR1 SQVTM, CDR2 ANQGSEA. The CDR3 here is CTVPRLAGGEQFF.

The chain is built from TRBV12-3 or TRBV12-4 and TRBJ2-1; TCRdb's assignment of TRBD2 cannot be checked, as there is no DNA. The CDR3 runs to 14 residues. CDR3 residues: CASSLGGLAGEQFF.

The chain has TRBV9 and TRBJ2-7; the D call from TCRdb, TRBD2, cannot be confirmed without DNA. There are 16 residues in the CDR3. CDR1 is SGDLS and CDR2 is YYNGEE in the germline V gene. The CDR3 loop reads CASSVDSALVGDEQYF. Supplemented by reference TRBV9 and TRBJ2-7, the full variable domain reads DSGVTQTPKHLITATGQRVTLRCSPRSGDLSVYWYQQSLDQGLQFLIQYYNGEERAKGNILERFSAQQFPDLHSELNLSSLELGDSALYFCASSVDSALVGDEQYFGPGTRLTVT.

This chain joins TRBV7-8 and TRBJ2-3; the D gene TCRdb calls, TRBD2, cannot be checked with no DNA. CDR1 SGHVS and CDR2 FQNEAQ come from the germline V gene. The length of the CDR3 is 13 residues. The CDR3 reads CASGGYEADTQYF.

This sequence joins TRBV29-1 and TRBJ2-1; TCRdb returns TRBD2, unconfirmable since there is no DNA. Germline V CDR1 and CDR2: SQVTM, ANQGSEA. The CDR3 consists of 14 residues. CDR3 region: CSVGQREGRNEQFF.

The V and J genes are TRBV25-1 and TRBJ1-2; the D call from TCRdb, TRBD1, cannot be confirmed without DNA. The CDR3 sequence is 13 residues long. The germline V gene has CDR1 MGHDK and CDR2 SYGVNS. The CDR3 sequence: CASKGGGLYGYTF.

The chain employs TRBV12-3 or TRBV12-4 and TRBJ1-1; the D gene TCRdb calls, TRBD1, cannot be checked with no DNA. This CDR3 region has 16 residues. CDR3 sequence reads: CASSPYQRTGGLVAFF.

The chain is built from TRBV29-1 and TRBJ2-2; the TRBD2 assignment by TCRdb is unverifiable without DNA. The germline V gene has CDR1 SQVTM and CDR2 ANQGSEA. The CDR3 loop spans 14 amino acids. The CDR3 is CSVVSGINTGELFF.

CDR3 sequence reads: CSARVGRLEGYNEQFF. The chain joins TRBV20-1 to TRBJ2-1; TCRdb reports TRBD2, a call that lacks DNA to check it against. This CDR3 contains 16 residues. CDR1 and CDR2 (germline): DFQATT, SNEGSKA (reference sequence).

The V gene is TRBV7-8, the J gene TRBJ2-5. The CDR3 consists of 15 residues. Germline-derived CDR1 and CDR2 are SGHVS and FQNEAQ. The CDR3 sequence: CASSFEYSQRETQYF.